What follows are 21 T cell receptor beta chains derived from one specimen sequenced in a study of blood T cell repertoires in COVID-19. Assay used: immunoSEQ multiplex PCR; TCRdb lists only in-frame clones, some missing. This table has under 200,000 clones, approximately 86% appearing once. Sequenced: peripheral blood. The receptors stem from a man aged 50-60 years with active or convalescent COVID-19.

The chain recombines TRBV19 with TRBJ1-3, with D possibly being TRBD1 (6 bases). This CDR3 region has 16 residues. Germline V gene data show CDR1 as LNHDA and CDR2 as SQIVND (reference sequence). V lost 5 bases and J 0 bases, leaving 14 bases between the germline ends. CDR3 sequence (DNA): TGTGCCAGTAGTGCAACCGGGACAAACTCTGGAAACACCATATATTTT. Protein sequence: CASSATGTNSGNTIYF.

This chain links TRBV6-5 with TRBJ2-2, with 8 bases aligning to TRBD1. This CDR3 contains 15 residues. Per the germline V gene, CDR1 is MNHEY and CDR2 is SVGAGI. Trimming cost V 4 bases and J 3 bases; bases outside gene matches: 4. As DNA, the CDR3 is TGTGCCAGCAGTTCCGGACAGGGTTACACCGGGGAGCTGTTTTTT. Amino acids: CASSSGQGYTGELFF.

In its sample, this clone was seen a few times. CDR3 sequence reads: CASSEGVAGNNQPQHF. The CDR3 DNA is TGTGCCAGCAGTGAAGGAGTCGCAGGGAACAATCAGCCCCAGCATTTT. This chain connects TRBV6-1 to TRBJ1-5; D is possibly TRBD1 (5 bases). CDR3 length: 16 residues. V gave up 1 base and J gave up 3 bases, with 13 bases separating them. CDR1 is MNHNS, CDR2 SASEGT, per germline.

The V and J genes are TRBV7-6 and TRBJ1-4; perhaps TRBD1 as D (5 bases). CDR1 SGHVS and CDR2 FNYEAQ come from the germline V gene. The V end was cut by 5 bases, the J end by 11 bases, with 12 bases between. The CDR3 spans 12 residues. The CDR3 DNA reads TGTGCCAGCAGCCGGGACGGGGGGAAACTGTTTTTT. Encoded protein: CASSRDGGKLFF.

The chain links TRBV2 to TRBJ1-6, with D possibly TRBD1 on 5 matching bases. The CDR3 spans 13 residues. Trimming took 5 bases from V and 6 from J, leaving 8 bases between them. Germline values: CDR1 SNHLY, CDR2 FYNNEI. CDR3 residues: CASSRGSNSPLHF. For the CDR3, the DNA is TGTGCCAGCAGTAGGGGATCTAATTCACCCCTCCACTTT. The full variable domain, in which reference TRBV2 and TRBJ1-6 provide the parts outside the CDR3, is EPEVTQTPSHQVTQMGQEVILRCVPISNHLYFYWYRQILGQKVEFLVSFYNNEISEKSEIFDDQFSVERPDGSNFTLKIRSTKLEDSAMYFCASSRGSNSPLHFGNGTRLTVT.

J is TRBJ2-2 and V is TRBV7-3; 7 bases are shared with TRBD2. V was clipped by 2 bases and J by 0 bases; unmatched bases: 0. The CDR3 spans 15 residues. The germline V gene encodes CDR1 SGHTA and CDR2 FQGTGA. In DNA form, the CDR3 reads TGTGCCAGCAGCTTAGGGACTACGAACACCGGGGAGCTGTTTTTT. Its translation is CASSLGTTNTGELFF.

This clone has a handful of counts. The V and J genes are TRBV5-1 and TRBJ1-2, with D uncertain. From germline, CDR1 is SGHRS and CDR2 YFSETQ. The CDR3 sequence is 12 residues long. With 0 bases removed from V and 8 bases from J, the gap between germline ends came to 8 bases. CDR3 nucleotides: TGCGCCAGCAGCTTGGCCGGAGGGGGCTACACCTTC. It specifies CASSLAGGGYTF.

The chain carries TRBV9 and TRBJ1-2, with TRBD1 as a possible D gene (6 bases). CDR3 length: 15 residues. Looked up from germline, CDR1 is SGDLS and CDR2 is YYNGEE. Trimming stripped 3 bases from V and 0 bases from J, with 12 bases between. CDR3: CASSATGKPNYGYTF. The DNA of the CDR3 is TGTGCCAGCAGCGCCACAGGGAAGCCTAACTATGGCTACACCTTC.

The chain employs TRBV5-6 and TRBJ2-6; D remains ambiguous. The CDR3 length is 13 residues. Looked up from germline, CDR1 is SGHDT and CDR2 is YYEEEE. The germline V and J ends were trimmed by 2 bases and 4 bases, with 4 bases remaining between them. CDR3 protein: CASSFIGANVLTF. DNA for the CDR3: TGTGCCAGCAGCTTTATCGGGGCCAACGTCCTGACTTTC.

Remarks on this clone: Different DNA sequences within this sample yield the same CDR3. V gene TRBV6-1 combines with J gene TRBJ2-7; a possible D gene is TRBD1 (6 bases). CDR3 length equals 15 residues. Germline-derived CDR1 and CDR2 are MNHNS and SASEGT. The V and J ends lost 2 bases and 2 bases respectively, with 13 bases between them. The CDR3 here is CASSEHLRGTYEQYF. For the CDR3, the DNA is TGTGCCAGCAGTGAACATTTAAGGGGGACCTACGAGCAGTACTTC.

This clone appeared a single time. The CDR3 nucleotides read TGTGCCAGCAGTAAGGGACTTTTCTACGAGCAGTACTTC. The encoded protein is CASSKGLFYEQYF. The V gene is TRBV27, the J gene TRBJ2-7; TRBD2 might be the D (6 bases). This CDR3 is built from 13 residues. The V end was cut by 5 bases, the J end by 3 bases, with 11 bases between. The germline V gene encodes CDR1 MNHEY and CDR2 SMNVEV (reference sequence).

This clone showed up just a few times. The CDR3 protein is CASSHLQGIPYEQYF. The CDR3 DNA follows: TGCGCCAGCAGCCATTTACAGGGTATTCCTTACGAGCAGTACTTC. The chain couples TRBV4-1 to TRBJ2-7; D might be TRBD1 (6 bases). Trimming pared 3 bases from V and 4 bases from J, leaving 16 bases between. The V gene's germline CDR1 is MGHRA and CDR2 YSYEKL. The CDR3 contains 15 residues.

This clone was observed once. The chain's CDR3 is CASSQEGGRARGNEQFF. The CDR3, as DNA: TGCGCCAGCAGCCAAGAAGGCGGGAGGGCCCGAGGCAATGAGCAGTTCTTC. The rearrangement joins TRBV4-3 to TRBJ2-1, with 9 bases aligning to TRBD2. This CDR3 is built from 17 residues. V gave up 0 bases and J gave up 6 bases; unmatched junction bases: 9. Germline V gives CDR1 LGHNA, CDR2 YSLEER.

The chain has TRBV2 and TRBJ2-5, with D possibly matching TRBD1 (5 bases). CDR1 SNHLY and CDR2 FYNNEI come from the germline V gene. The CDR3 is 12 residues long. With 6 bases removed from V and 0 bases from J, the gap between germline ends came to 5 bases. CDR3 DNA sequence: TGTGCCAGCAGGACAGACCAAGAGACCCAGTACTTC. Its translation is CASRTDQETQYF.

The chain carries TRBV19 and TRBJ1-2; the D gene is possibly TRBD1 (5 bases). Between the trimmed V and J ends, which lost 7 bases and 10 bases, there was a span of 19 bases. CDR1 is LNHDA and CDR2 is SQIVND in the germline V gene (reference sequence). The CDR3 loop spans 13 amino acids. The CDR3 spells CASNQRGRSHYTF. The CDR3 DNA follows: TGTGCCAGTAACCAAAGGGGTCGGTCTCACTACACCTTC.

The table lists this clone with many counts. The chain carries TRBV30 and TRBJ2-3, with no clear D. V was pared by 5 bases and J by 2 bases, with 14 bases between. Germline loops: CDR1 GTSNPN, CDR2 SVGIG (reference sequence). This CDR3 has 14 amino acids. The CDR3 DNA sequence: TGTGCCTGGGGTCGATCTGGCCCCACAGATACGCAGTATTTT. It yields the protein CAWGRSGPTDTQYF.

The chain has TRBV12-3 or TRBV12-4 and TRBJ1-5; D gene unclear. V was cut by 6 bases and J by 4 bases, with 7 bases left in between. This CDR3 comprises 12 residues. The DNA of the CDR3 is TGTGCCAGCAGCAGAGGGAATCAGCCCCAGCATTTT. Amino acids: CASSRGNQPQHF.

This chain connects TRBV6-5 to TRBJ1-2; the match to TRBD1 covers 7 bases. This CDR3 spans 14 amino acids. V lost 1 base, J lost 6 bases, and 5 bases stayed unmatched. Looked up from germline, CDR1 is MNHEY and CDR2 is SVGAGI. CDR3 nucleotides: TGTGCCAGCAGTTACTTTTCAGGGGGAGATGGCTACACCTTC. It is translated as CASSYFSGGDGYTF.

The rearrangement links TRBV5-4 to TRBJ1-6; no clear D gene. Germline V gene lookup returns CDR1 SGHNT and CDR2 YYREEE (reference sequence). V gave up 5 bases and J gave up 6 bases, with 15 bases separating them. The CDR3 extends over 15 amino acids. CDR3 region: CASRPDSTSNSPLHF. DNA for the CDR3: TGTGCCAGCAGACCGGACTCAACAAGTAATTCACCCCTCCACTTT.

The chain has TRBV19 and TRBJ2-7; TRBD1 is a possible D gene (6 bases). Trimming pared 6 bases from V and 2 bases from J, leaving 17 bases between. Germline CDR1 is LNHDA and CDR2 is SQIVND (reference sequence). The CDR3 extends over 15 amino acids. The CDR3 region has the DNA TGTGCCAGTAGAGAGACAGGATTAGGGGCCTACGAGCAGTACTTC. Translating it yields CASRETGLGAYEQYF.

In this sample, this clone turned up a few times. For the CDR3, the DNA is TGTGCTAGTGCCCTCGGAGGACTAGCGGGCGCCAAAAACATTCAGTACTTC. Its protein is CASALGGLAGAKNIQYF. The genes are TRBV12-5 and TRBJ2-4; 11 nucleotides match TRBD2. The V gene end was trimmed by 7 bases and the J gene end by 1 base; junction bases not matched to a gene: 9. The CDR3 consists of 17 residues. Germline V lookup: CDR1 LGHNT, CDR2 FRNRAP.